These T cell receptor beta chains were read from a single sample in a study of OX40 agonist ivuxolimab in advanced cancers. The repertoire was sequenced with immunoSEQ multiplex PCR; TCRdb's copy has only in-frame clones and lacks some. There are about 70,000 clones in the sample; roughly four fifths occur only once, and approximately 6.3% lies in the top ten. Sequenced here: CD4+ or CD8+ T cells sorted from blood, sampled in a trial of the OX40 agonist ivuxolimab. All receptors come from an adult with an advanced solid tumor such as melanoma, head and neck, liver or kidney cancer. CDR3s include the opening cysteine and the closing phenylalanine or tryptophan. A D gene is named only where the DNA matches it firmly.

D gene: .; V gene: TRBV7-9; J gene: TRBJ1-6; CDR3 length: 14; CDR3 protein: CASSQGSGDSPLHF; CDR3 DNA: TGTGCCAGCAGCCAGGGTAGTGGGGATTCACCCCTCCACTTT
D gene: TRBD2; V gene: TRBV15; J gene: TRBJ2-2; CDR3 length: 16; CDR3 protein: CATSRDRSGATGELFF; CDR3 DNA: TGTGCCACCAGCAGAGATCGGAGCGGGGCAACCGGGGAGCTGTTTTTT
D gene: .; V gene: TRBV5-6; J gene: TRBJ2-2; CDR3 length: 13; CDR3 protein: CASSLGGLGELFF; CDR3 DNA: TGTGCCAGCAGCTTGGGAGGGCTCGGGGAGCTGTTTTTT
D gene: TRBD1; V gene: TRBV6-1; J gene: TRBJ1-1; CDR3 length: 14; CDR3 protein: CASSGQGMNTEAFF; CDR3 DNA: TGTGCCAGCAGTGGACAGGGAATGAACACTGAAGCTTTCTTT
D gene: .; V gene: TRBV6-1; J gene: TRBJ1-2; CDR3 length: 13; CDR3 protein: CASSEGGEGGYTF; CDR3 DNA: TGTGCCAGCAGTGAAGGCGGGGAAGGGGGCTACACCTTC
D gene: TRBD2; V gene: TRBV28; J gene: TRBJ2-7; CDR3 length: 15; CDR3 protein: CASSPRLAGTYEQYF; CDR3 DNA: TGTGCCAGCAGTCCCCGACTAGCGGGCACCTACGAGCAGTACTTC
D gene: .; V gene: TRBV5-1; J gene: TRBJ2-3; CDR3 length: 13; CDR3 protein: CASGDMNADTQYF; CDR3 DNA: TGCGCCAGCGGGGATATGAACGCAGATACGCAGTATTTT
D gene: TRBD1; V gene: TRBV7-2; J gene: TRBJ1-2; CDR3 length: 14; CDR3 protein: CASSPGTGVYGYTF; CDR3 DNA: TGTGCCAGCAGCCCAGGGACAGGGGTCTATGGCTACACCTTC
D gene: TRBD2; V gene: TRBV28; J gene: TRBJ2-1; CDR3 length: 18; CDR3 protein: CASSFPSGRALAYNEQFF; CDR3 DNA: TGTGCCAGCAGTTTCCCTAGCGGGAGGGCCCTCGCCTACAATGAGCAGTTCTTC
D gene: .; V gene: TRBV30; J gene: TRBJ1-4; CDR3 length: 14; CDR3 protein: CATDVGGTNEKLFF; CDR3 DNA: TGTGCCACGGACGTGGGGGGAACTAATGAAAAACTGTTTTTT